This T cell receptor (beta chain) emerged from a study of cytomegalovirus exposure and HLA in healthy donors. General study findings and limits: Using the classifier, cytomegalovirus status was reportedly diagnosed with high specificity and sensitivity. Data from an earlier analysis indicated that most TCR beta V segments were productive either about 90% or about 30% of the time. In a later analysis, around 18,000 TCR beta sequences were associated with HLA alleles at 0.05 false discovery rate. Presence/absence comparisons presumed near-even sequencing depth among donors.

Of note for this clone: Its cognate antigen is unknown.

Primers for the PCR totalled 60 Vbeta and 13 Jbeta. The method was immunoSEQ multiplex PCR; TCRdb's version includes in-frame clones alone and lacks a portion of them. The repertoire holds about 89,000 clones, approximately 80% seen once, with about 3.8% in the top ten. The CDR3 sequence is 16 residues long. Germline CDR1 and CDR2: MNHEY and SMNVEV (reference sequence). The junction had 2 bases not matched to a gene; V was cut back by 4 bases and J by 0 bases. The clonotype comes from a man aged 25 to 45 in good health and CMV-seronegative. The sample comprised PBMCs. The V and J genes are TRBV27 and TRBJ2-6; 8 bases agree with TRBD1. CDR3 protein: CASSSTGGSGANVLTF. The CDR3 region has the DNA TGTGCCAGCAGTTCTACAGGGGGCTCTGGGGCCAACGTCCTGACTTTC.